Sequencing of this TCR beta chain was carried out in a study of cytomegalovirus exposure and HLA in healthy donors. The primer mix had 60 Vbeta and 13 Jbeta primers. Libraries were prepared by immunoSEQ multiplex PCR; TCRdb keeps only in-frame clonotypes and omits some of them. The data hold over 95,000 clones, with 60% to 80% observed a single time. This CDR3 is built from 15 residues. J was trimmed by 0 bases and V by 5 bases; bases with no gene match: 3. Germline V gene sequence: CDR1 SEHNR, CDR2 FQNEAQ (reference sequence). On this clone itself: The antigen is unknown.

Though probably carrying unrecorded immune exposures, donors were nominally healthy at sampling. Findings and caveats of the study: The study recorded 150 to 200 TCR beta chains that were cytomegalovirus-associated. A missense DCLRE1C variant was associated with V- and J-gene trimming of TCR beta chains in a later analysis, and an independent cohort replicated the association.

Source material: PBMCs. The V call is TRBV7-9, the J call TRBJ2-7, with 11 bases aligning to TRBD2. The receptor was derived from a human donor in good health. The CDR3 bases are TGTGCCAGCAGCGTTAGCGGGAGGGTCTCCTACGAGCAGTACTTC. Translated, it gives CASSVSGRVSYEQYF.